This passage covers 24 T cell receptor beta chains from one sample sequenced in a study of Ad26.COV2.S vaccination and SARS-CoV-2 variants. Treatment described: roughly 19 received Ad26.COV2.S at low or high dose, single or two shots; roughly 5 received placebo; per-sample allocation not given. On day 63 after the first injection, vaccine and placebo recipients gave samples. Using immunoSEQ multiplex PCR, the repertoire was profiled, and TCRdb retains in-frame clones only, with some absent. Among about 390,000 clones listed, 92% were seen once. Sample: peripheral blood, taken in a trial of Ad26.COV2.S vaccine versus placebo. These receptor sequences come from a person aged 18-60 years who received the Ad26.COV2.S COVID-19 vaccine or a placebo.

The chain combines TRBV11-2 with TRBJ1-1; D remains ambiguous. Germline CDR1 and CDR2: SGHAT and FQNNGV. The CDR3 is 14 amino acids. V was shortened by 1 base and J by 3 bases, with 9 bases between the two germline ends. The chain's CDR3 is CASSLVPSYTEAFF. CDR3 in DNA: TGTGCCAGCAGCTTAGTGCCATCGTACACTGAAGCTTTCTTT.

This chain uses TRBV30 with TRBJ2-1, with 7 nucleotides matching TRBD1. Losses at the gene ends were 1 base for V and 6 bases for J; bases not matched to a gene: 6. CDR1 GTSNPN and CDR2 SVGIG come from the germline V gene (reference sequence). This CDR3 comprises 14 residues. CDR3 coding DNA: TGTGCCTGGAGTGAGGGGGCTGGGATCAATGAGCAGTTCTTC. Encoded protein: CAWSEGAGINEQFF. The entire variable domain, with the rest obtained from reference TRBV30 and TRBJ2-1, is as follows: SQTIHQWPATLVQPVGSPLSLECTVEGTSNPNLYWYRQAAGRGLQLLFYSVGIGQISSEVPQNLSASRPQDRQFILSSKKLLLSDSGFYLCAWSEGAGINEQFFGPGTRLTVL.

This clone came up a few times. The gene calls are TRBV10-3 and TRBJ1-2; D might be TRBD1 (5 bases). The ends were cut back, 6 bases at V and 3 bases at J, with 14 bases in the middle. The CDR3 totals 14 residues. The germline CDR1 and CDR2 sequences are ENHRY and SYGVKD. This chain's CDR3 is CAISTPGTDYGYTF. DNA for the CDR3: TGTGCCATCAGCACTCCCGGGACTGACTATGGCTACACCTTC.

This chain joins TRBV18 and TRBJ1-2; D unclear. The CDR3 is 17 amino acids. Trimming pared 3 bases from V and 1 base from J, leaving 18 bases between. Germline V gives CDR1 KGHSH, CDR2 LQKENI. This chain's CDR3 is CASSPSPVGPINYGYTF. DNA of the CDR3: TGTGCCAGCTCACCTTCTCCTGTCGGACCAATTAACTATGGCTACACCTTC.

The CDR3 is CASSLLGQGLGETQYF. CDR3 nucleotides: TGTGCCAGCAGTTTATTAGGACAGGGTTTGGGAGAGACCCAGTACTTC. The rearrangement uses TRBV28 and TRBJ2-5, with 8 bases matching TRBD1. The CDR3 is 16 amino acids. Germline assignment: CDR1 MDHEN and CDR2 SYDVKM. With V trimmed by 1 base and J by 4 bases, 8 bases remained unmatched. The variable domain in full, completed from reference TRBV28 and TRBJ2-5, reads DVKVTQSSRYLVKRTGEKVFLECVQDMDHENMFWYRQDPGLGLRLIYFSYDVKMKEKGDIPEGYSVSREKKERFSLILESASTNQTSMYLCASSLLGQGLGETQYFGPGTRLLVL.

The V gene is TRBV7-6, the J gene TRBJ2-4; 9 bases are a match to TRBD2. This CDR3 region has 18 residues. V was clipped by 1 base and J by 4 bases; unmatched bases: 11. CDR1 SGHVS and CDR2 FNYEAQ come from the germline V gene. CDR3 sequence (DNA): TGTGCCAGCAGCTTAGTAGTGCCAAAGCGGGGGGCTAAAAACATTCAGTACTTC. It codes for CASSLVVPKRGAKNIQYF.

This clone occurred a few times. This chain links TRBV27 with TRBJ1-1, with D unclear. The length of the CDR3 is 15 residues. Germline values: CDR1 MNHEY, CDR2 SMNVEV (reference sequence). Trimming shortened V by 1 base and J by 2 bases, and 11 bases separated the two germline ends. This CDR3 reads CASSLYPDDNTEAFF. In nucleotides, the CDR3 is TGTGCCAGCAGTTTATACCCTGACGACAACACTGAAGCTTTCTTT.

V usage is TRBV5-5 and J usage is TRBJ2-3; possible D gene TRBD2, 6 bases. The CDR3 has 14 amino acids. Germline-derived CDR1 and CDR2 are SGHKS and YYEKEE (reference sequence). V lost 1 base to trimming and J lost 1 base, with 7 bases between them. The CDR3 nucleotides are TGTGCCAGCAGCTTGTTAGCGGGCACAGATACGCAGTATTTT. This codes for CASSLLAGTDTQYF. Full variable domain (outside the CDR3, taken from reference TRBV5-5 and TRBJ2-3): DAGVTQSPTHLIKTRGQQVTLRCSPISGHKSVSWYQQVLGQGPQFIFQYYEKEERGRGNFPDRFSARQFPNYSSELNVNALLLGDSALYLCASSLLAGTDTQYFGPGTRLTVL.

The V call is TRBV18, the J call TRBJ2-5; 11 bases map to TRBD2. Germline CDR1 and CDR2: KGHSH and LQKENI. J was trimmed by 4 bases and V by 3 bases; bases with no gene match: 7. The CDR3 has 16 residues. The CDR3 nucleotides read TGTGCCAGCTCACCTATAGCGGGGGGGCTCGGAGAGACCCAGTACTTC. This codes for CASSPIAGGLGETQYF.

The CDR3 coding sequence is TGTGCCAGCTCACCAACAGGGGGTTTTGTGTCGAACTATGGCTACACCTTC. Protein: CASSPTGGFVSNYGYTF. The chain employs TRBV18 and TRBJ1-2; 8 bases fit TRBD1. V lost 2 bases and J lost 2; bases outside the gene matches: 10. CDR1 and CDR2 (germline): KGHSH, LQKENI. The CDR3 is made up of 17 amino acids.

The chain has TRBV30 and TRBJ1-5; D is possibly TRBD1 (5 bases). The V gene's germline CDR1 is GTSNPN and CDR2 SVGIG (reference sequence). The length of the CDR3 is 13 residues. Deletions cut 3 bases from V and 4 bases from J, with 10 bases between. CDR3 loop: CAWSEGPNQPQHF. The DNA for the CDR3 is TGTGCCTGGAGCGAGGGGCCTAATCAGCCCCAGCATTTT.

The chain has TRBV28 and TRBJ2-7; TRBD2 agrees at 7 bases. The CDR3 has 14 residues. The V gene end was trimmed by 5 bases and the J gene end by 3 bases; junction bases not matched to a gene: 7. The germline V gene has CDR1 MDHEN and CDR2 SYDVKM. CDR3 residues: CASSGGGKGYEQYF. The DNA of the CDR3 is TGTGCCAGCAGTGGGGGGGGAAAGGGCTACGAGCAGTACTTC.

The chain is built from TRBV3-1 (or the pseudogene TRBV3-2) and TRBJ2-7; 8 bases agree with TRBD2. Germline CDR1 reads LGHDT; CDR2 reads YNNKEL (reference sequence). V shed 0 bases and J 6 bases; nucleotides not matched to a gene: 7. The CDR3 covers 15 residues. CDR3 sequence reads: CASSQDVAGGREQYF. CDR3 nucleotide sequence: TGTGCCAGCAGCCAAGATGTGGCGGGGGGTCGCGAGCAGTACTTC.

This chain links TRBV12-3 or TRBV12-4 with TRBJ1-4; D gene uncertain. V lost 6 bases to trimming and J lost 6 bases, with 11 bases between them. The CDR3 runs to 13 residues. The chain's CDR3 is CASRGVEDEKLFF. In DNA form, the CDR3 reads TGTGCCAGCAGAGGAGTGGAGGATGAAAAACTGTTTTTT.

V usage is TRBV10-3 and J usage is TRBJ1-5; D possibly corresponds to TRBD1 (5 bases). V lost 11 bases to trimming and J lost 0 bases, with 26 bases between them. This CDR3 is 18 amino acids long. CDR1 and CDR2 from the germline V gene are ENHRY and SYGVKD. The chain's CDR3 is CALNRRALPGHSNQPQHF. As DNA, the CDR3 is TGTGCCCTCAACCGCAGGGCCTTGCCGGGTCATAGCAATCAGCCCCAGCATTTT.

The gene calls are TRBV2 and TRBJ1-3; no definite D call. The CDR3 has 20 residues. Looked up from germline, CDR1 is SNHLY and CDR2 is FYNNEI. V was cut by 5 bases and J by 0 bases, with 26 bases left in between. The CDR3 loop reads CASSPADQIPSLYSGNTIYF. The CDR3 DNA follows: TGTGCCAGCAGTCCTGCGGACCAAATTCCAAGCCTTTACTCTGGAAACACCATATATTTT.

This clone was recorded once. The chain carries TRBV5-4 and TRBJ2-7; 10 bases are shared with TRBD1. In germline, CDR1 is SGHNT, CDR2 YYREEE (reference sequence). The CDR3 length is 15 residues. Unmatched junction bases numbered 6, after V lost 4 bases and J lost 2 bases. Here the CDR3 DNA reads TGTGCCAGCAGCCCAGGACAGGGGGATGCCTACGAGCAGTACTTC. Protein product: CASSPGQGDAYEQYF.

CDR3 loop: CASSPQRTASNQPQHF. In nucleotides, the CDR3 is TGTGCCAGCAGCCCCCAGAGGACAGCCAGCAATCAGCCCCAGCATTTT. This chain connects TRBV7-8 to TRBJ1-5; the D gene is possibly TRBD1 (6 bases). CDR3 length: 16 amino acids. Germline V CDR1 and CDR2: SGHVS, FQNEAQ. Trimming removed 5 bases from V and 1 base from J, with 15 bases in between.

V usage is TRBV6-5 and J usage is TRBJ1-2; D remains unclear. The CDR3 runs 12 residues. Between the trimmed V and J ends, which lost 8 bases and 2 bases, there was a span of 9 bases. The germline CDR1 and CDR2 sequences are MNHEY and SVGAGI. The CDR3 spells CASGEANYGYTF. DNA for the CDR3: TGTGCCAGCGGGGAGGCCAACTATGGCTACACCTTC.

The CDR3 coding sequence is TGTGCCAGCAGCGCGACAGGGTCATATGTGCGTGAGCAGTTCTTC. Its protein product is CASSATGSYVREQFF. The J gene is TRBJ2-1, the V gene TRBV7-2, with TRBD1 identical over 7 bases. CDR1 is SGHTA and CDR2 is FQGNSA in the germline V gene. With 5 bases clipped from V and 9 bases from J, the junction kept 13 bases outside the gene matches. The CDR3 loop spans 15 amino acids.

This sequence joins TRBV19 and TRBJ2-7, with D perhaps TRBD1 (6 bases). The CDR3 is 15 amino acids. V was trimmed by 3 bases and J by 2 bases, leaving 14 bases between them. Germline CDR1 and CDR2: LNHDA and SQIVND (reference sequence). The CDR3 bases are TGTGCCAGTAGTATGGGGACAATGGGGACCTACGAGCAGTACTTC. Amino acids: CASSMGTMGTYEQYF.

This sequence joins TRBV5-6 and TRBJ1-2; D might be TRBD1 (5 bases). Germline-derived CDR1 and CDR2 are SGHDT and YYEEEE. V was trimmed by 4 bases and J by 7 bases, leaving 14 bases between them. The CDR3 is 13 residues long. CDR3 DNA: TGTGCCAGCAGCCAGAAGCAGGGTACTGGCTACACCTTC. This sequence encodes CASSQKQGTGYTF.

The CDR3 nucleotides read TGTGCCAGCAGCTTGGCTAGGGATCTCGGCCGAGGCTACACCTTC. Protein: CASSLARDLGRGYTF. The chain links TRBV5-4 to TRBJ1-2; D not certain. V was cut by 0 bases and J by 8 bases, with 17 bases left in between. This CDR3 is built from 15 residues. CDR1 and CDR2 from the germline V gene are SGHNT and YYREEE (reference sequence).

The chain couples TRBV5-1 to TRBJ2-5; D possibly uses TRBD1 or TRBD2 (5 bases each). V lost 1 base, J lost 4 bases, and 11 bases lay in between. The CDR3 length is 14 residues. In germline, CDR1 is SGHRS, CDR2 YFSETQ. The CDR3 coding sequence is TGCGCCAGCAGCTTGCTCGGGGCGGCAGAGACCCAGTACTTC. Translated: CASSLLGAAETQYF.